Below, 3 T cell receptor beta chains from the same sample are listed, as sequenced in a study of control samples from healthy donors and cancer patients. Some clones are missing from TCRdb's copy, which holds only in-frame ones; the method was immunoSEQ multiplex PCR. The sample contains just over 150,000 clones, roughly 90% of which appear only once. Sequencing was carried out using blood. These TCRs come from a man aged 25 to 40 in good health.

This chain links TRBV7-2 with TRBJ1-6; D perhaps matches TRBD1 (5 bases). V shed 2 bases and J shed 7 bases, with 15 bases lying between them. Germline V gene lookup returns CDR1 SGHTA and CDR2 FQGNSA. The CDR3 spans 16 residues. The CDR3 protein is CASSLLAGNRNSPLHF. The CDR3 nucleotides read TGTGCCAGCAGCTTATTGGCAGGGAATCGGAATTCACCCCTCCACTTT.

V is TRBV18 and J is TRBJ1-1; D remains ambiguous. The CDR3 spans 14 residues. V gave up 1 base and J gave up 1 base, with 7 bases separating them. CDR1 is KGHSH, CDR2 LQKENI, per germline. CDR3 in amino acids: CASSPQYRNTEAFF. The CDR3 nucleotides are TGTGCCAGCTCACCACAATACAGGAACACTGAAGCTTTCTTT.

CDR3 coding DNA: TGCGCCAGCACCAAATCGGGCCCGGGACAGGGCACCGGGGAGCTGTTTTTT. Its translation: CASTKSGPGQGTGELFF. The chain is built from TRBV5-1 and TRBJ2-2, with 9 bases that match TRBD1. The CDR3 consists of 17 residues. The V segment lost 6 bases and the J segment 4 bases; nucleotides outside the gene matches: 13. Germline CDR1 SGHRS, CDR2 YFSETQ.